Below, 7 T cell receptor beta chains from the same sample are listed, as sequenced in a study of T cells in localized non-small cell lung cancer. TCRdb's table, derived via immunoSEQ multiplex PCR, lists solely in-frame clones and lacks some. Found here are tens of thousands of clones, about nine tenths of them singletons; the top ten hold around 2.5%. This sample comprised peripheral blood, obtained before any cancer treatment. The receptor set was obtained from a female donor over 55 with stage I squamous cell lung carcinoma.

This chain links TRBV18 with TRBJ2-7; possible D gene TRBD1, 6 bases. This CDR3 spans 15 amino acids. The V end was cut by 0 bases, the J end by 2 bases, with 11 bases between. Germline lookup yields CDR1 KGHSH and CDR2 LQKENI. Written as DNA, the CDR3 is TGTGCCAGCTCACCACCGGACAGCTTCCCCTACGAGCAGTACTTC. Amino acids: CASSPPDSFPYEQYF.

This clone was recorded once. This chain links TRBV5-6 with TRBJ2-7, with unresolved D. This CDR3 contains 11 residues. The ends were cut back, 1 base at V and 7 bases at J, with 6 bases in the middle. Per the germline V gene, CDR1 is SGHDT and CDR2 is YYEEEE. The CDR3 sequence: CASSLMGEQYF. CDR3 sequence (DNA): TGTGCCAGCAGCTTGATGGGAGAGCAGTACTTC.

The chain couples TRBV7-8 to TRBJ2-3; possibly TRBD2 for D (5 bases). The germline CDR1 and CDR2 sequences are SGHVS and FQNEAQ. The CDR3 has 15 amino acids. The V end lost 1 base, the J end lost 0 bases, and 8 bases lay between the germline ends. The CDR3 loop reads CASSLDGRSTDTQYF. CDR3 sequence (DNA): TGTGCCAGCAGCTTAGATGGGAGAAGCACAGATACGCAGTATTTT.

The chain employs TRBV2 and TRBJ2-1; 7 positions match TRBD2. The CDR3 runs 14 residues. V dropped 7 bases and J dropped 5; count of bases not matched to a gene: 8. From germline, CDR1 is SNHLY and CDR2 FYNNEI. DNA of the CDR3: TGTGCCAGCACCCGAAGAGGGACTAACAATGAGCAGTTCTTC. It is translated as CASTRRGTNNEQFF. The whole variable domain, remainder taken from reference TRBV2 and TRBJ2-1, is EPEVTQTPSHQVTQMGQEVILRCVPISNHLYFYWYRQILGQKVEFLVSFYNNEISEKSEIFDDQFSVERPDGSNFTLKIRSTKLEDSAMYFCASTRRGTNNEQFFGPGTRLTVL.

This chain connects TRBV29-1 to TRBJ1-2; tentatively, D is TRBD1 (6 bases). V was trimmed by 4 bases and J by 8 bases, leaving 14 bases between them. The CDR3 length is 12 residues. The germline CDR1 and CDR2 sequences are SQVTM and ANQGSEA. As DNA, the CDR3 is TGCAGCGTTGTCCCCTACAGGGACGGCTACACCTTC. Its translation: CSVVPYRDGYTF.

The chain recombines TRBV4-1 with TRBJ1-3; perhaps TRBD1 as D (5 bases). Looked up from germline, CDR1 is MGHRA and CDR2 is YSYEKL. The V end was cut by 0 bases, the J end by 2 bases, with 5 bases between. This CDR3 comprises 14 residues. CDR3 protein: CASSQDRAGNTIYF. The CDR3 bases are TGCGCCAGCAGCCAAGACAGGGCTGGAAACACCATATATTTT.

V is TRBV13 and J is TRBJ2-7; D not certain. The CDR3 totals 15 residues. V lost 4 bases, J lost 4 bases, and 17 bases lay in between. CDR1 PRHDT and CDR2 FYEKMQ come from the germline V gene (reference sequence). Here the CDR3 DNA reads TGTGCCAGCAGCTCGGACCTAAGAACTGGATACGAGCAGTACTTC. Translated, it gives CASSSDLRTGYEQYF.